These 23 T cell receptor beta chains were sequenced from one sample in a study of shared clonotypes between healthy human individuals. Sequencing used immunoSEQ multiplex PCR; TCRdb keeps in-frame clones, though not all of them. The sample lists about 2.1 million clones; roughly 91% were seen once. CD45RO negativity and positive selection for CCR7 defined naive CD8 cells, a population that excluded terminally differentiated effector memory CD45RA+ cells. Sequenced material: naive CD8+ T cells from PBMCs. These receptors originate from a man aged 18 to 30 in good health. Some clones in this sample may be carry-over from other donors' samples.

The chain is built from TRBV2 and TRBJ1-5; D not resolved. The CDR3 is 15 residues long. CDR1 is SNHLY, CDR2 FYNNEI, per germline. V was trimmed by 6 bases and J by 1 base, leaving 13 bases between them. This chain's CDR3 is CASREGTLSNQPQHF. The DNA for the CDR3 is TGTGCCAGCAGGGAGGGCACCCTGAGCAATCAGCCCCAGCATTTT.

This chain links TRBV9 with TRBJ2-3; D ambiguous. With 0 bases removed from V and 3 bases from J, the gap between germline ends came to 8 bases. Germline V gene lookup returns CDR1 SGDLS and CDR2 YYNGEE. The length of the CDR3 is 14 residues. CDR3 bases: TGTGCCAGCAGCGTAGTAGAAGCGACAGATACGCAGTATTTT. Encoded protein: CASSVVEATDTQYF.

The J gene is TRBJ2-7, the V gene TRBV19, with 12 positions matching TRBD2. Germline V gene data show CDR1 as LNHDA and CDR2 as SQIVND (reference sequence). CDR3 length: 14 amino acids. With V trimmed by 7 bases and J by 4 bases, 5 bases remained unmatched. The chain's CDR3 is CASTLAGGGYEQYF. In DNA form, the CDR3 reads TGTGCCAGTACACTAGCGGGAGGTGGTTACGAGCAGTACTTC.

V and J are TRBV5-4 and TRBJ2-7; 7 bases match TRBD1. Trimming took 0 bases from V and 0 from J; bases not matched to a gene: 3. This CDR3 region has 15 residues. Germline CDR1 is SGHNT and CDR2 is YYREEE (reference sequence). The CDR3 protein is CASSLGQGYSYEQYF. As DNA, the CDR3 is TGTGCCAGCAGCTTGGGACAGGGCTACTCCTACGAGCAGTACTTC.

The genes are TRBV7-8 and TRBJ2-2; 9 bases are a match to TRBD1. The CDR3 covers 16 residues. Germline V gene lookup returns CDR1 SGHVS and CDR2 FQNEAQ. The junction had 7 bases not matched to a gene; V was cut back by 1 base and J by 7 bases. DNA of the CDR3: TGTGCCAGCAGCTTAGAAGCGACAGGGGGATTCGGGGAGCTGTTTTTT. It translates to CASSLEATGGFGELFF. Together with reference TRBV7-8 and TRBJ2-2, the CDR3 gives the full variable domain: GAGVSQSPRYKVAKRGQDVALRCDPISGHVSLFWYQQALGQGPEFLTYFQNEAQLDKSGLPSDRFFAERPEGSVSTLKIQRTQQEDSAVYLCASSLEATGGFGELFFGEGSRLTVL.

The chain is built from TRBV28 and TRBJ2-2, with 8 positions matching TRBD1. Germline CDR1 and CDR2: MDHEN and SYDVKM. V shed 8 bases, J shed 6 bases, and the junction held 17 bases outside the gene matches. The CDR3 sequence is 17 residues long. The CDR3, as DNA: TGTGCCAGCCGCCCCCAGCGCAGGGGGCGTTGGGCCGGGGAGCTGTTTTTT. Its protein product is CASRPQRRGRWAGELFF.

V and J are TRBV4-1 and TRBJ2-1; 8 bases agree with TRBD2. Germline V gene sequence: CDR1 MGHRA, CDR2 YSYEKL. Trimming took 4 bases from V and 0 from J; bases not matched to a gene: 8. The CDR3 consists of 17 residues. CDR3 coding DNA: TGCGCCAGCAGCCTCCTAGCGGGCCAGAGCTCCTACAATGAGCAGTTCTTC. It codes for CASSLLAGQSSYNEQFF.

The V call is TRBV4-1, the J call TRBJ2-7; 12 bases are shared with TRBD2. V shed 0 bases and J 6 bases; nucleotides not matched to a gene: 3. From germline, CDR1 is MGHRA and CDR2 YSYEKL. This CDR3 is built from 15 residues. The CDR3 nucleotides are TGCGCCAGCAGCCAAGAACCGGGACTAGCGGGCGAGCAGTACTTC. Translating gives CASSQEPGLAGEQYF.

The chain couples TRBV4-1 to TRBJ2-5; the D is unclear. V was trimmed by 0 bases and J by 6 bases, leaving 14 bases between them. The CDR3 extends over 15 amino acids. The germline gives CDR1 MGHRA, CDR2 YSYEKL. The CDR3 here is CASSQDQGRSKTQYF. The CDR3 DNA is TGCGCCAGCAGCCAAGATCAAGGCAGGTCCAAGACCCAGTACTTC.

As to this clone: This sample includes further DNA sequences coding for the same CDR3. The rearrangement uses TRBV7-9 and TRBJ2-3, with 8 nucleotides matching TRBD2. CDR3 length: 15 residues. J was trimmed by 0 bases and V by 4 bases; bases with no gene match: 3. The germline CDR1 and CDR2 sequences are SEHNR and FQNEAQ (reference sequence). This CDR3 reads CASSSPSGSTDTQYF. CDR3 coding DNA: TGTGCCAGCAGCTCTCCTAGCGGGAGCACAGATACGCAGTATTTT.

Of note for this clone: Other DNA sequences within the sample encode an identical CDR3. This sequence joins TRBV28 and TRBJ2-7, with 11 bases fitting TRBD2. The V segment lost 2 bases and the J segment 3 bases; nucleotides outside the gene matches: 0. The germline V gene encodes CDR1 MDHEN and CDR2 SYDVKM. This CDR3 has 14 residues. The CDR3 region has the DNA TGTGCCAGCAGTTTAGGGACTAGCGGCTACGAGCAGTACTTC. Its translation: CASSLGTSGYEQYF.

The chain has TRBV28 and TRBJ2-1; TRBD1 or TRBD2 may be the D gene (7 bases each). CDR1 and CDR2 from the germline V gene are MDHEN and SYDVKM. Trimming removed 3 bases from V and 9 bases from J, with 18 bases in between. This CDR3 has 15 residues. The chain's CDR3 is CASSFAGTTGVEQFF. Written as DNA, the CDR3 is TGTGCCAGCAGTTTTGCCGGGACTACAGGGGTTGAGCAGTTCTTC.

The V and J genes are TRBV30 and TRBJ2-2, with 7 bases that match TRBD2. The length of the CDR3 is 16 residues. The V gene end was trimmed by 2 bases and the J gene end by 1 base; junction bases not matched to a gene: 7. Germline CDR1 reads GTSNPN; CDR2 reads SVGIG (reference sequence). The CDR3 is CAWSILAVQNTGELFF. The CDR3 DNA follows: TGTGCCTGGAGTATTCTAGCGGTCCAGAACACCGGGGAGCTGTTTTTT. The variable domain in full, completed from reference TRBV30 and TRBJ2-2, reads SQTIHQWPATLVQPVGSPLSLECTVEGTSNPNLYWYRQAAGRGLQLLFYSVGIGQISSEVPQNLSASRPQDRQFILSSKKLLLSDSGFYLCAWSILAVQNTGELFFGEGSRLTVL.

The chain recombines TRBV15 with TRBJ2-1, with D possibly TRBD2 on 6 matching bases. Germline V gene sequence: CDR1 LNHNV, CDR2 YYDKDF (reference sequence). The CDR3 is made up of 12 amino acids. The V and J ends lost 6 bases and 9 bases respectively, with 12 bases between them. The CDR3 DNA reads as TGTGCCACCAGGGAGGGCGGTGGTGAGCAGTTCTTC. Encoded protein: CATREGGGEQFF. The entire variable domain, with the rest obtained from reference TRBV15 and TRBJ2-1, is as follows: DAMVIQNPRYQVTQFGKPVTLSCSQTLNHNVMYWYQQKSSQAPKLLFHYYDKDFNNEADTPDNFQSRRPNTSFCFLDIRSPGLGDTAMYLCATREGGGEQFFGPGTRLTVL.

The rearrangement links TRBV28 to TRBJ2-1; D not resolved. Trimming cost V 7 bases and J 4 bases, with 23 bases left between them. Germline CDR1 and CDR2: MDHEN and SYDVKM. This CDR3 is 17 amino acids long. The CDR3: CASKPPDVIMKYNEQFF. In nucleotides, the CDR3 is TGTGCCAGCAAACCTCCGGACGTAATTATGAAATACAATGAGCAGTTCTTC.

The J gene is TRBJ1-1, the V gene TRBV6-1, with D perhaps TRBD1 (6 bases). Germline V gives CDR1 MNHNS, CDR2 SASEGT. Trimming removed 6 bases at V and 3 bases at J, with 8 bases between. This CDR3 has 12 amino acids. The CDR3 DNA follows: TGTGCCAGCAGAACAGGGTACACTGAAGCTTTCTTT. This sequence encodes CASRTGYTEAFF.

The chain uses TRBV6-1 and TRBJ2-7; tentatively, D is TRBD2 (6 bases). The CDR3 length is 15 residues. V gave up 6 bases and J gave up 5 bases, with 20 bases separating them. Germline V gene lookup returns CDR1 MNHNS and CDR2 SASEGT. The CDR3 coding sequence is TGTGCCAGCAGCTGGAAGGAGGGACGGGTCCACGAGCAGTACTTC. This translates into CASSWKEGRVHEQYF.

The CDR3 loop reads CAWSVSDLSPYGYTF. The DNA of the CDR3 is TGTGCCTGGAGTGTTTCGGATCTTTCCCCCTATGGCTACACCTTC. J is TRBJ1-2 and V is TRBV30; D unclear. V lost 0 bases to trimming and J lost 4 bases, with 15 bases between them. Per germline, CDR1 GTSNPN and CDR2 SVGIG (reference sequence). The CDR3 is made up of 15 amino acids.

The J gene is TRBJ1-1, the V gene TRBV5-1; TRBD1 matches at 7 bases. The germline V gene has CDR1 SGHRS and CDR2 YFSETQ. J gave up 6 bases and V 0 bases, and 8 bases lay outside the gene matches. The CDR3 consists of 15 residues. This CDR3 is CASSLETGEGAEAFF. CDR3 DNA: TGCGCCAGCAGCTTGGAAACAGGGGAAGGCGCTGAAGCTTTCTTT.

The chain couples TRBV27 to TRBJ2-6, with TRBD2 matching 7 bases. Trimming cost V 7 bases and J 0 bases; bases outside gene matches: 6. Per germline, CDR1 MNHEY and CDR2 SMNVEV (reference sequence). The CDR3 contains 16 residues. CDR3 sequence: CASTLGGNSGANVLTF. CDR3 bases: TGTGCCAGCACCCTGGGAGGGAACTCTGGGGCCAACGTCCTGACTTTC.

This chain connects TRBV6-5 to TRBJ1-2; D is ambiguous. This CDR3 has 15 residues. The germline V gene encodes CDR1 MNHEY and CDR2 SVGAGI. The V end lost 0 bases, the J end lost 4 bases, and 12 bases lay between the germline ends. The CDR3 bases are TGTGCCAGCAGTTACTCGGGTGGTTTTGGCTATGGCTACACCTTC. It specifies CASSYSGGFGYGYTF.

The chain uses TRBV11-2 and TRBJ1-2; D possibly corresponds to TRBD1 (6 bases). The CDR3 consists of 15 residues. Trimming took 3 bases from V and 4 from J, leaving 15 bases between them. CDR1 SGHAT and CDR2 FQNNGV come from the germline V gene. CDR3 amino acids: CASSFSRTATYGYTF. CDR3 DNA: TGTGCCAGCAGCTTCTCGAGGACAGCTACCTATGGCTACACCTTC. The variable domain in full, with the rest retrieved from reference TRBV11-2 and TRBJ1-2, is EAGVAQSPRYKIIEKRQSVAFWCNPISGHATLYWYQQILGQGPKLLIQFQNNGVVDDSQLPKDRFSAERLKGVDSTLKIQPAKLEDSAVYLCASSFSRTATYGYTFGSGTRLTVV.

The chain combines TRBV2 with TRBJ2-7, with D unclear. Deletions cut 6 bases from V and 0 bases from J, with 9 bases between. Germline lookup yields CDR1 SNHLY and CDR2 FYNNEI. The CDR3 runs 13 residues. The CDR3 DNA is TGTGCCAGCAGGTTCACCCTCTCCTACGAGCAGTACTTC. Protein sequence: CASRFTLSYEQYF. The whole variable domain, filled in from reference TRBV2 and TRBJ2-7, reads EPEVTQTPSHQVTQMGQEVILRCVPISNHLYFYWYRQILGQKVEFLVSFYNNEISEKSEIFDDQFSVERPDGSNFTLKIRSTKLEDSAMYFCASRFTLSYEQYFGPGTRLTVT.